This TCR beta chain was profiled in a study of OX40 agonist ivuxolimab in advanced cancers. Sequencing was performed with immunoSEQ multiplex PCR; in TCRdb, only in-frame clones are kept and a portion is missing. The sample gives roughly 80,000 clones, around 86% of which show up once; under 2.5% is in the top ten. The V and J ends lost 7 bases and 0 bases respectively, with 12 bases between them. The CDR3 runs to 15 residues. The germline gives CDR1 LNHDA, CDR2 SQIVND (reference sequence). Here the sequenced sample was CD4+ or CD8+ T cells sorted from blood, taken in a trial of the OX40 agonist ivuxolimab. This clonotype was sampled from an adult with an advanced solid tumor such as melanoma, head and neck, liver or kidney cancer. This chain links TRBV19 with TRBJ1-4; no firm D call. The CDR3 sequence is CASTPPGATNEKLFF. DNA of the CDR3: TGTGCCAGTACCCCCCCGGGAGCAACTAATGAAAAACTGTTTTTT. The full variable domain, its missing parts supplied by reference TRBV19 and TRBJ1-4, is DGGITQSPKYLFRKEGQNVTLSCEQNLNHDAMYWYRQDPGQGLRLIYYSQIVNDFQKGDIAEGYSVSREKKESFPLTVTSAQKNPTAFYLCASTPPGATNEKLFFGSGTQLSVL.